A single sample gave rise to the 11 T cell receptor beta chains below, sequenced in a study of radiotherapy plus CTLA-4 blockade in lung cancer. The data were produced by immunoSEQ multiplex PCR, yet TCRdb's version contains in-frame clones alone and is incomplete. The data hold some 37,000 clones, with over 65% observed a single time. This specimen was peripheral blood, taken from a patient treated with radiotherapy plus ipilimumab. The receptors originated from a human donor with non-small cell lung cancer who had stable disease on radiotherapy plus ipilimumab.

The rearrangement joins TRBV28 to TRBJ2-1; 7 nucleotides line up with TRBD1. The length of the CDR3 is 14 residues. V shed 8 bases, J shed 2 bases, and the junction held 6 bases outside the gene matches. Germline CDR1 reads MDHEN; CDR2 reads SYDVKM. Here the CDR3 reads CASHPGTAYNEQFF. The CDR3 coding sequence is TGTGCCAGCCACCCGGGGACAGCCTACAATGAGCAGTTCTTC.

The rearrangement uses TRBV19 and TRBJ1-3; TRBD1 is a possible D gene (5 bases). The CDR3 loop spans 15 amino acids. Trimming removed 1 base from V and 0 bases from J, with 7 bases in between. Per the germline V gene, CDR1 is LNHDA and CDR2 is SQIVND (reference sequence). As DNA, the CDR3 is TGTGCCAGTAGTATAGGCCAGGGCTCTGGAAACACCATATATTTT. Its translation is CASSIGQGSGNTIYF. Supplemented by reference TRBV19 and TRBJ1-3, the full variable domain reads DGGITQSPKYLFRKEGQNVTLSCEQNLNHDAMYWYRQDPGQGLRLIYYSQIVNDFQKGDIAEGYSVSREKKESFPLTVTSAQKNPTAFYLCASSIGQGSGNTIYFGEGSWLTVV.

This clone was seen only once. The chain joins TRBV15 to TRBJ2-3; TRBD2 aligns across 10 bases. The CDR3 covers 16 residues. Per germline, CDR1 LNHNV and CDR2 YYDKDF (reference sequence). V shed 0 bases, J shed 5 bases, and the junction held 5 bases outside the gene matches. The CDR3 protein is CATSRDIQRGGDTQYF. In DNA form, the CDR3 reads TGTGCCACCAGCAGAGATATCCAGCGGGGGGGAGATACGCAGTATTTT. Based on the CDR3 plus reference TRBV15 and TRBJ2-3, the full variable domain is DAMVIQNPRYQVTQFGKPVTLSCSQTLNHNVMYWYQQKSSQAPKLLFHYYDKDFNNEADTPDNFQSRRPNTSFCFLDIRSPGLGDTAMYLCATSRDIQRGGDTQYFGPGTRLTVL.

This chain links TRBV7-2 with TRBJ1-6; no definite D call. Germline CDR1 SGHTA, CDR2 FQGNSA. Trimming cost V 6 bases and J 0 bases, with 12 bases left between them. The CDR3 has 16 residues. The CDR3 spells CASRLEPSSYNSPLHF. The CDR3 DNA follows: TGTGCCAGCAGACTAGAGCCGAGCTCCTATAATTCACCCCTCCACTTT.

The chain links TRBV7-2 to TRBJ1-5; D possibly corresponds to TRBD1 (5 bases). There are 12 residues in the CDR3. Between the trimmed V and J ends, which lost 5 bases and 9 bases, there was a span of 11 bases. CDR1 and CDR2 (germline): SGHTA, FQGNSA. The CDR3 sequence is CASSPLGGPQHF. DNA of the CDR3: TGTGCCAGCAGCCCACTCGGGGGGCCCCAGCATTTT.

This clone appeared a single time. CDR3 loop: CASSEIGDRGSGANVLTF. In nucleotides, the CDR3 is TGTGCCAGCAGTGAAATAGGGGACAGGGGCTCTGGGGCCAACGTCCTGACTTTC. This chain links TRBV6-1 with TRBJ2-6, with 10 bases fitting TRBD1. After removal of 2 bases from V and 0 bases from J, the junction contained 4 bases not matched to a gene. Germline V CDR1 and CDR2: MNHNS, SASEGT. The CDR3 has 18 amino acids.

The chain couples TRBV7-8 to TRBJ1-2; D is perhaps TRBD1 (5 bases). The germline V gene has CDR1 SGHVS and CDR2 FQNEAQ. The CDR3 length is 15 residues. V shed 0 bases and J shed 4 bases, with 12 bases lying between them. CDR3 sequence (DNA): TGTGCCAGCAGCTTAGCGCCGGGGGACCTCTATGGCTACACCTTC. It is translated as CASSLAPGDLYGYTF.

The chain combines TRBV6-1 with TRBJ2-3; possible D gene TRBD1, 5 bases. V was clipped by 10 bases and J by 11 bases, with 16 bases between them. This CDR3 has 11 residues. Germline lookup yields CDR1 MNHNS and CDR2 SASEGT. The CDR3 is CATEGFQGQYF. The CDR3 DNA reads TGTGCCACCGAAGGTTTCCAGGGGCAGTATTTT.

The gene calls are TRBV6-6 and TRBJ1-2; 7 nucleotides line up with TRBD1. CDR1 is MNHNY and CDR2 is SVGAGI in the germline V gene (reference sequence). This CDR3 is 12 amino acids long. Losses at the gene ends were 7 bases for V and 8 bases for J; bases not matched to a gene: 7. CDR3 DNA sequence: TGTGCCAGCAAGGAGGGGGCAGAAGGCTACACCTTC. This sequence encodes CASKEGAEGYTF.

The V gene is TRBV18, the J gene TRBJ2-2; 7 bases are a match to TRBD1. In germline, CDR1 is KGHSH, CDR2 LQKENI. This CDR3 has 13 residues. With V trimmed by 6 bases and J by 5 bases, 3 bases remained unmatched. CDR3 amino acids: CASSQQGTGELFF. In nucleotides, the CDR3 is TGTGCCAGCTCCCAACAGGGGACCGGGGAGCTGTTTTTT.

The chain has TRBV2 and TRBJ1-2; D unclear. Germline V CDR1 and CDR2: SNHLY, FYNNEI. V lost 2 bases and J 0 bases, leaving 13 bases between the germline ends. This CDR3 contains 16 residues. CDR3 protein: CASSEKGRPANYGYTF. CDR3 sequence (DNA): TGTGCCAGCAGTGAAAAAGGACGGCCAGCTAACTATGGCTACACCTTC. Using reference TRBV2 and TRBJ1-2 for the parts outside the CDR3, the full variable domain is EPEVTQTPSHQVTQMGQEVILRCVPISNHLYFYWYRQILGQKVEFLVSFYNNEISEKSEIFDDQFSVERPDGSNFTLKIRSTKLEDSAMYFCASSEKGRPANYGYTFGSGTRLTVV.